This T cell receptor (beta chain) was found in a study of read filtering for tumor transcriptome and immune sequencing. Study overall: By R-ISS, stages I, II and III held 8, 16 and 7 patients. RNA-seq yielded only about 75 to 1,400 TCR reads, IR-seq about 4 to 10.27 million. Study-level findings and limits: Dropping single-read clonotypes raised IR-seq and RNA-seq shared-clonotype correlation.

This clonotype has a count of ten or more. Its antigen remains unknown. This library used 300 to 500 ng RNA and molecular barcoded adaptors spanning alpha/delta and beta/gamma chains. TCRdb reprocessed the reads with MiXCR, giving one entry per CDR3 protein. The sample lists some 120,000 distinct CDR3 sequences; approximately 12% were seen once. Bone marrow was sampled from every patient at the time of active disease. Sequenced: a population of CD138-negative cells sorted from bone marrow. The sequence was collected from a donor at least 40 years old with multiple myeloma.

DNA for the CDR3: TGTGCCAGCAGAGATGGACAGGGTGCAAACGAGCAGTACTTC. Translated, it gives CASRDGQGANEQYF. The V gene is TRBV6-2 or TRBV6-3, the J gene TRBJ2-7, with TRBD1 identical over 8 bases. In germline, CDR1 is MNHEY, CDR2 SVGEGT. The trim removed 6 bases at V and 5 bases at J, leaving 9 bases unmatched. The CDR3 is made up of 14 amino acids.